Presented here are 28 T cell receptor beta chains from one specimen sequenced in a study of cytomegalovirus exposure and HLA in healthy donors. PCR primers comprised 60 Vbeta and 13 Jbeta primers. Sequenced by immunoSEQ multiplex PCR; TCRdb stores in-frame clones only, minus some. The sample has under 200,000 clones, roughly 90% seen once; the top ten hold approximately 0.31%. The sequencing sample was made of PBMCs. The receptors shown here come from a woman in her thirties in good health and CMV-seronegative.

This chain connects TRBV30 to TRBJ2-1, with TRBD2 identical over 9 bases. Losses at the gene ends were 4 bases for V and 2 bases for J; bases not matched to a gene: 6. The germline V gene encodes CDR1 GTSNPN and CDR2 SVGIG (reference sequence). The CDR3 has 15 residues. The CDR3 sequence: CAWNGGGGAYNEQFF. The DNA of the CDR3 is TGTGCCTGGAATGGTGGCGGGGGGGCCTACAATGAGCAGTTCTTC.

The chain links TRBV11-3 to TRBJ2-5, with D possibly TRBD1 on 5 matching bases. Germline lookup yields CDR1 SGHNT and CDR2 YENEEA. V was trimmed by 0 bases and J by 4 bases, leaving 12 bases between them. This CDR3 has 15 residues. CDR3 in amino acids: CASSLEGGQGETQYF. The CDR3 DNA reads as TGTGCCAGCAGCTTAGAGGGTGGTCAGGGAGAGACCCAGTACTTC.

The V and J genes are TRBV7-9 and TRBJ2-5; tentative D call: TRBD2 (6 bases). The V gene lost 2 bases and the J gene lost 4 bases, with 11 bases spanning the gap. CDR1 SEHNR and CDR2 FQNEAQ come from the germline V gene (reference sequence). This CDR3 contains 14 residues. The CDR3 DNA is TGTGCCAGCAGCTTAACGGAGGGGTTAGAGACCCAGTACTTC. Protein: CASSLTEGLETQYF. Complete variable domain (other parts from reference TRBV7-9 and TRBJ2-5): DTGVSQNPRHKITKRGQNVTFRCDPISEHNRLYWYRQTLGQGPEFLTYFQNEAQLEKSRLLSDRFSAERPKGSFSTLEIQRTEQGDSAMYLCASSLTEGLETQYFGPGTRLLVL.

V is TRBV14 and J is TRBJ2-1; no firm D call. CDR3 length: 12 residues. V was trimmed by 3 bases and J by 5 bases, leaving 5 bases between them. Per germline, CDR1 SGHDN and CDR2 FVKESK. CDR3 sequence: CASSHRNNEQFF. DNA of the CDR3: TGTGCCAGCAGCCACCGTAACAATGAGCAGTTCTTC.

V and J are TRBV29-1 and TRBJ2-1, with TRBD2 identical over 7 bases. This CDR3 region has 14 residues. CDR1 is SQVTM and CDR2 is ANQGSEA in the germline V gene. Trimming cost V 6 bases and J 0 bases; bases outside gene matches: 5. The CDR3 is CSVWGGSSYNEQFF. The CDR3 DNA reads TGCAGCGTGTGGGGGGGTAGCTCCTACAATGAGCAGTTCTTC.

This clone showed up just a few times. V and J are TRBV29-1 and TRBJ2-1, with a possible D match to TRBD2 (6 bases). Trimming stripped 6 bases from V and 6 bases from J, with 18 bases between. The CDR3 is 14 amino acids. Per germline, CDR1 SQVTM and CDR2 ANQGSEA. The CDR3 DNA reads TGCAGCGTCCCGACTAGGTTGGTTAGCAATGAGCAGTTCTTC. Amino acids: CSVPTRLVSNEQFF.

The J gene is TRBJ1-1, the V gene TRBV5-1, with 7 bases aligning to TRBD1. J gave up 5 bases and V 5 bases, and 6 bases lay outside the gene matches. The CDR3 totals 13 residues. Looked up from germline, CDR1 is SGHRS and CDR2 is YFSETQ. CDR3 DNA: TGCGCCAGCAGTGTGCAGGGGGGAACTGAAGCTTTCTTT. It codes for CASSVQGGTEAFF.

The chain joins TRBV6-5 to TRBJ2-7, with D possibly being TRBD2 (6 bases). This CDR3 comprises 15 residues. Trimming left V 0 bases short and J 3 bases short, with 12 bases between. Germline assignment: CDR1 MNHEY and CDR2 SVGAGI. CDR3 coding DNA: TGTGCCAGCAGTTACTCGACTAGTCGGGGCTACGAGCAGTACTTC. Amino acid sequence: CASSYSTSRGYEQYF.

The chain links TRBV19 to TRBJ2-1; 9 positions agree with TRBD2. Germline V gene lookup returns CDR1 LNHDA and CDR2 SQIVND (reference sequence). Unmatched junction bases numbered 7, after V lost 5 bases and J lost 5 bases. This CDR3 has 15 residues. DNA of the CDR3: TGTGCCAGTAGTGCCCGACTAGCGGTTCACAATGAGCAGTTCTTC. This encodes CASSARLAVHNEQFF.

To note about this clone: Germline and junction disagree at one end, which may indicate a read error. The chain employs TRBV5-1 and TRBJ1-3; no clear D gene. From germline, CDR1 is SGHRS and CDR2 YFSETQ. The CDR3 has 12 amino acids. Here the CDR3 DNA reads TGCGCCAGCAGCTTGTCTGGAGACACCATATATTTT. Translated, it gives CASSLSGDTIYF.

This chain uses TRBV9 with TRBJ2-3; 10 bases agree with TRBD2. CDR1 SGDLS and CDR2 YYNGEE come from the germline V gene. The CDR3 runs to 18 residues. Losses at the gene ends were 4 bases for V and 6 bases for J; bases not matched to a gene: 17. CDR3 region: CASSPRGLADTEADTQYF. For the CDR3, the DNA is TGTGCCAGCAGCCCCCGAGGACTAGCGGATACCGAGGCGGATACGCAGTATTTT.

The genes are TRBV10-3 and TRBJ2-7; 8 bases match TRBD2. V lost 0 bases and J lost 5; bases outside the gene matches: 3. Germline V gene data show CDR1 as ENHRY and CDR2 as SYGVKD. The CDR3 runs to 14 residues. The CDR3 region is CAISESGGRHEQYF. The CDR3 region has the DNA TGTGCCATCAGTGAGTCTGGCGGGAGGCACGAGCAGTACTTC.

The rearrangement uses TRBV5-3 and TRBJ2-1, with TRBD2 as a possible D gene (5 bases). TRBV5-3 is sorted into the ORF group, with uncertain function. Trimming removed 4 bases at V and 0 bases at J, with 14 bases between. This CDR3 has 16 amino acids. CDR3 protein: CARSPLPSSSYNEQFF. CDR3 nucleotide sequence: TGTGCCAGAAGCCCCCTTCCTAGCAGCTCCTACAATGAGCAGTTCTTC.

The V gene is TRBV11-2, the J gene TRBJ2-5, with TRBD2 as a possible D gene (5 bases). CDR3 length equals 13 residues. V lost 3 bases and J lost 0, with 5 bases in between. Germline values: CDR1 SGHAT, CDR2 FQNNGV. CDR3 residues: CASSFGDQETQYF. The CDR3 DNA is TGTGCCAGCAGCTTCGGGGACCAAGAGACCCAGTACTTC.

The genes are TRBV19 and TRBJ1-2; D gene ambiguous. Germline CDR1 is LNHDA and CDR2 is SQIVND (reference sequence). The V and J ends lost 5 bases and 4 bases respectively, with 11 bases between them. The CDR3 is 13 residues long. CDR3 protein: CASSSEIGYGYTF. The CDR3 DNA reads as TGTGCCAGTAGTTCGGAGATTGGCTATGGCTACACCTTC. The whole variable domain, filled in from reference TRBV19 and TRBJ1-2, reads DGGITQSPKYLFRKEGQNVTLSCEQNLNHDAMYWYRQDPGQGLRLIYYSQIVNDFQKGDIAEGYSVSREKKESFPLTVTSAQKNPTAFYLCASSSEIGYGYTFGSGTRLTVV.

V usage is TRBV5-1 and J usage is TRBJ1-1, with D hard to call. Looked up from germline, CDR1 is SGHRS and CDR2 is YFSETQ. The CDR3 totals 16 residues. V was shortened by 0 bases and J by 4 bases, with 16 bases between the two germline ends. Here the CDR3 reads CASSLGGADGITEAFF. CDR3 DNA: TGCGCCAGCAGCTTGGGTGGTGCGGACGGGATCACTGAAGCTTTCTTT.

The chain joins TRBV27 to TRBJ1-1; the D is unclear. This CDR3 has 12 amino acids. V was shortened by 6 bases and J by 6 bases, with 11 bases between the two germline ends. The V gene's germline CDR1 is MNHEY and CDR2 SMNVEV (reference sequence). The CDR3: CASRFGNAEAFF. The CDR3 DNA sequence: TGTGCCAGCAGATTCGGGAATGCTGAAGCTTTCTTT.

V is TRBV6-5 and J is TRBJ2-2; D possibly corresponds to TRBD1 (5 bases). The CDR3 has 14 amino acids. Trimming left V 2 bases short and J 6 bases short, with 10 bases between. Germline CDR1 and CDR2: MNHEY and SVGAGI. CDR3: CASSYTTVAGELFF. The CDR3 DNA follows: TGTGCCAGCAGTTACACGACAGTCGCCGGGGAGCTGTTTTTT.

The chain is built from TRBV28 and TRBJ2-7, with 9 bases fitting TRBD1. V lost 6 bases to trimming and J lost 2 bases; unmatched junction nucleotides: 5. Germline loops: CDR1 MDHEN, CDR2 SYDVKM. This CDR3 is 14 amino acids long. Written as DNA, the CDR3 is TGTGCCAGCAGACCGGGACAGGGAACCTACGAGCAGTACTTC. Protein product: CASRPGQGTYEQYF.

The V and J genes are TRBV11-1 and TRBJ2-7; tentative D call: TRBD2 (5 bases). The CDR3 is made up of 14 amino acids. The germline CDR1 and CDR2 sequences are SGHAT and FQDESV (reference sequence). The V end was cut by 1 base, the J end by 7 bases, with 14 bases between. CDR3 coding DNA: TGTGCCAGCAGCTTAGTGGCTCTTCGAGGGGAGCAGTACTTC. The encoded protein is CASSLVALRGEQYF.

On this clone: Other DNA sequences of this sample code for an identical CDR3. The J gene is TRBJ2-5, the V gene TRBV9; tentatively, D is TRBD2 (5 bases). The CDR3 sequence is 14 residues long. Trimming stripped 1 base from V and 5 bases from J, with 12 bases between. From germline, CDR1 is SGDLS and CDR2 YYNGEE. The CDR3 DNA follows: TGTGCCAGCAGCGTAAGTGGTCGCGGGGAGACCCAGTACTTC. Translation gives CASSVSGRGETQYF.

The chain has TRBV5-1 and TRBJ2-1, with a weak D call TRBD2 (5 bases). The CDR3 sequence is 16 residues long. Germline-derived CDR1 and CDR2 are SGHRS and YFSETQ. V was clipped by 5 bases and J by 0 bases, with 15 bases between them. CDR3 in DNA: TGCGCCAGCAGACGCGGAAGCGGAAGCTCCTACAATGAGCAGTTCTTC. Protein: CASRRGSGSSYNEQFF.

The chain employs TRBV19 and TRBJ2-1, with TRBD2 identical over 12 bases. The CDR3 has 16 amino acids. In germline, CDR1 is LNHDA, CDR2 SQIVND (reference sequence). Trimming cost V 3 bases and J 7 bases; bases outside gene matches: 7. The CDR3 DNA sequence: TGTGCCAGTAGTATCTGGCTAGCGGGAGGGCGAAATGAGCAGTTCTTC. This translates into CASSIWLAGGRNEQFF. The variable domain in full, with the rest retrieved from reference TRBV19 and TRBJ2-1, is DGGITQSPKYLFRKEGQNVTLSCEQNLNHDAMYWYRQDPGQGLRLIYYSQIVNDFQKGDIAEGYSVSREKKESFPLTVTSAQKNPTAFYLCASSIWLAGGRNEQFFGPGTRLTVL.

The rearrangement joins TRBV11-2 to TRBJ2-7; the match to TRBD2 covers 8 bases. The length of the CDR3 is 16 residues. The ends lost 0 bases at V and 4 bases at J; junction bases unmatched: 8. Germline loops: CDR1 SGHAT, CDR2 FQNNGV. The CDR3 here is CASSLDPTSDLYEQYF. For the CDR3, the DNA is TGTGCCAGCAGCTTAGATCCGACTAGCGATTTGTACGAGCAGTACTTC. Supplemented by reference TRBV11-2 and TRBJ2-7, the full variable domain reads EAGVAQSPRYKIIEKRQSVAFWCNPISGHATLYWYQQILGQGPKLLIQFQNNGVVDDSQLPKDRFSAERLKGVDSTLKIQPAKLEDSAVYLCASSLDPTSDLYEQYFGPGTRLTVT.

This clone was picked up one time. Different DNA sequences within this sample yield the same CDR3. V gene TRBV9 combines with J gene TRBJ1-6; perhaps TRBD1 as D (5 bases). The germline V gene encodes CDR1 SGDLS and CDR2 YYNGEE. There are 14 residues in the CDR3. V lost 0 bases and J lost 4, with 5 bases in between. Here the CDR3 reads CASSVGQYNSPLHF. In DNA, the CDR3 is TGTGCCAGCAGCGTAGGACAGTATAATTCACCCCTCCACTTT.

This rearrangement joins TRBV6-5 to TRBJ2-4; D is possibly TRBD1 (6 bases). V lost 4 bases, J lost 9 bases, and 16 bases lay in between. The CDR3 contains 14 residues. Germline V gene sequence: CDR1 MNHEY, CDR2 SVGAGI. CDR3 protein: CASSLNRDWGIQYF. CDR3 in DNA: TGTGCCAGCAGTTTGAACAGGGATTGGGGCATTCAGTACTTC.

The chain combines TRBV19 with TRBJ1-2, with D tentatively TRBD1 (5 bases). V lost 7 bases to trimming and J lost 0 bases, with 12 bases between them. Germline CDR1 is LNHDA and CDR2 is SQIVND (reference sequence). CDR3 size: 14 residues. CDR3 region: CASKVTGANYGYTF. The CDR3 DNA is TGTGCCAGTAAGGTTACAGGCGCTAACTATGGCTACACCTTC.

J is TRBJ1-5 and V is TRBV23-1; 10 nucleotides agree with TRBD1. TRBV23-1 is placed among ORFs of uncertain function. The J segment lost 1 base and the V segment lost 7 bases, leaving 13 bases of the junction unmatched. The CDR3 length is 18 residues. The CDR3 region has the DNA TGCGCCAGCAACCCCGGGACAGGGGAGTTTCGGAGCAATCAGCCCCAGCATTTT. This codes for CASNPGTGEFRSNQPQHF.